This T cell receptor (beta chain) comes out of a study of blood T cell repertoires in COVID-19. Study summary: The United States, Italy and Spain were the sources of the acute and convalescent COVID-19 samples.

Some clones are missing from TCRdb's copy, which holds only in-frame ones; the method was immunoSEQ multiplex PCR. The data hold under 300,000 clones, with approximately 90% observed a single time. The V and J ends lost 7 bases and 8 bases, in that order; junction bases with no gene match: 17. Germline V lookup: CDR1 MNHEY, CDR2 SMNVEV (reference sequence). The CDR3 covers 16 residues. The specimen was peripheral blood. This chain links TRBV27 with TRBJ2-1; 7 nucleotides line up with TRBD2. This sequence originates from a middle-aged woman with acute or convalescent COVID-19. The CDR3 sequence: CASNFIEDGTNDEQFF. CDR3 bases: TGTGCCAGCAATTTTATCGAGGATGGGACTAACGATGAGCAGTTCTTC.